The 22 T cell receptor beta chains given below trace back to one sample, sequenced in a study of CXCR3 chemokines and chemotherapy response in bladder cancer. Each CDR3 protein is one row after TCRdb ran MiXCR on the PCR reads. This sample has 13,000 or so distinct CDR3 sequences, with roughly 12% found just once. Sampling took place from a patient whose treatment included neoadjuvant chemotherapy. The receptors here all came from a human donor with bladder cancer that did not respond to neoadjuvant chemotherapy.

By frequency in the sample, this clonotype is medium-sized. This sequence joins TRBV5-4 and TRBJ2-1; the D is unclear. CDR1 and CDR2 (germline): SGHNT, YYREEE (reference sequence). The CDR3 consists of 15 residues. The V end lost 6 bases, the J end lost 4 bases, and 17 bases lay between the germline ends. The CDR3 region is CASTVKDLDYNEQFF. Written as DNA, the CDR3 is TGTGCCAGCACCGTGAAGGACCTCGATTACAATGAGCAGTTCTTC. Using reference TRBV5-4 and TRBJ2-1 for the parts outside the CDR3, the full variable domain is ETGVTQSPTHLIKTRGQQVTLRCSSQSGHNTVSWYQQALGQGPQFIFQYYREEENGRGNFPPRFSGLQFPNYSSELNVNALELDDSALYLCASTVKDLDYNEQFFGPGTRLTVL.

This clonotype is termed medium-sized (0.01 to 0.1%). The chain links TRBV5-6 to TRBJ2-1; 12 bases line up with TRBD2. This CDR3 has 15 residues. The germline CDR1 and CDR2 sequences are SGHDT and YYEEEE. V shed 0 bases and J 7 bases; nucleotides not matched to a gene: 2. This chain's CDR3 is CASSLASGGDNEQFF. As DNA, the CDR3 is TGTGCCAGCAGCTTGGCTAGCGGGGGGGATAATGAGCAGTTCTTC.

The table lists this clonotype with many counts. The chain recombines TRBV5-6 with TRBJ2-1, with TRBD1 matching 8 bases. This CDR3 is 14 amino acids long. The germline gives CDR1 SGHDT, CDR2 YYEEEE. The V segment lost 4 bases and the J segment 6 bases; nucleotides outside the gene matches: 6. The CDR3 DNA reads as TGTGCCAGCAGCCCGGGACAGGTATTCAATGAGCAGTTCTTC. This sequence encodes CASSPGQVFNEQFF.

This clonotype was detected only a few times. V and J are TRBV19 and TRBJ1-5; TRBD1 matches at 8 bases. The germline V gene encodes CDR1 LNHDA and CDR2 SQIVND (reference sequence). This CDR3 comprises 15 residues. V shed 4 bases and J 4 bases; nucleotides not matched to a gene: 6. The DNA of the CDR3 is TGTGCCAGTAGTACCACGGGACAGGAAAATCAGCCCCAGCATTTT. Encoded protein: CASSTTGQENQPQHF.

This clonotype was counted at least ten times. This chain uses TRBV24-1 with TRBJ2-5; no reliable D call. The V end lost 9 bases, the J end lost 7 bases, and 14 bases lay between the germline ends. Germline-derived CDR1 and CDR2 are KGHDR and SFDVKD. This CDR3 has 12 amino acids. CDR3 sequence: CATGEGSSTQYF. CDR3 DNA sequence: TGTGCCACCGGGGAAGGCAGCTCGACCCAGTACTTC.

This chain uses TRBV20-1 with TRBJ2-1; a weak D match, TRBD2 (5 bases). In germline, CDR1 is DFQATT, CDR2 SNEGSKA (reference sequence). V was trimmed by 6 bases and J by 0 bases, leaving 6 bases between them. The CDR3 extends over 12 amino acids. The CDR3 reads CSAGSSYNEQFF. In nucleotides, the CDR3 is TGCAGTGCGGGGAGCTCCTACAATGAGCAGTTCTTC.

This clonotype was counted ten times or more. The chain combines TRBV7-2 with TRBJ2-2; D is tentatively TRBD1 or TRBD2 (6 bases each). The length of the CDR3 is 17 residues. Germline V gene lookup returns CDR1 SGHTA and CDR2 FQGNSA. Trimming removed 4 bases at V and 4 bases at J, with 19 bases between. The CDR3 nucleotides are TGTGCCAGCAGCTCTTTCCCGGGGGCGCAGGGCACCGGGGAGCTGTTTTTT. Protein product: CASSSFPGAQGTGELFF.

Judged by abundance, this clonotype is large. CDR3 region: CASSLSGRENYGYTF. DNA of the CDR3: TGTGCCAGCAGCTTATCAGGCAGGGAAAACTATGGCTACACCTTC. J is TRBJ1-2 and V is TRBV7-9; D perhaps matches TRBD1 (5 bases). CDR3 size: 15 residues. Germline V gives CDR1 SEHNR, CDR2 FQNEAQ (reference sequence). V shed 2 bases and J shed 2 bases, with 12 bases lying between them. The full variable domain, rest sourced from reference TRBV7-9 and TRBJ1-2, is DTGVSQNPRHKITKRGQNVTFRCDPISEHNRLYWYRQTLGQGPEFLTYFQNEAQLEKSRLLSDRFSAERPKGSFSTLEIQRTEQGDSAMYLCASSLSGRENYGYTFGSGTRLTVV.

This clonotype was detected many times. The V call is TRBV28, the J call TRBJ2-7, with D perhaps matching TRBD2 (5 bases). Trimming left V 5 bases short and J 3 bases short, with 11 bases between. The CDR3 runs 13 residues. Looked up from germline, CDR1 is MDHEN and CDR2 is SYDVKM. In DNA, the CDR3 is TGTGCCAGCAGTCTCTCGGGGTACTACGAGCAGTACTTC. This gives the protein CASSLSGYYEQYF. The entire variable domain, with the rest obtained from reference TRBV28 and TRBJ2-7, is as follows: DVKVTQSSRYLVKRTGEKVFLECVQDMDHENMFWYRQDPGLGLRLIYFSYDVKMKEKGDIPEGYSVSREKKERFSLILESASTNQTSMYLCASSLSGYYEQYFGPGTRLTVT.

This chain uses TRBV20-1 with TRBJ2-5; D remains unclear. CDR3 length: 13 amino acids. Trimming shortened V by 0 bases and J by 5 bases, and 10 bases separated the two germline ends. Germline V gene lookup returns CDR1 DFQATT and CDR2 SNEGSKA (reference sequence). The CDR3 DNA sequence: TGCAGTGCTAGAGATTTAGTAGGGGAGACCCAGTACTTC. Its translation: CSARDLVGETQYF.

This clonotype has at least ten counts. The chain links TRBV12-3 or TRBV12-4 to TRBJ2-2; a weak D match, TRBD1 (5 bases). This CDR3 is 17 amino acids long. The V end lost 4 bases, the J end lost 0 bases, and 15 bases lay between the germline ends. The DNA of the CDR3 is TGTGCCAGCAGTTCGCAAACAGGCCCGACGAACACCGGGGAGCTGTTTTTT. Translation gives CASSSQTGPTNTGELFF.

This clonotype was counted at least ten times. The chain links TRBV13 to TRBJ1-3; D remains ambiguous. Trimming took 1 base from V and 0 from J, leaving 13 bases between them. This CDR3 region has 17 residues. CDR1 is PRHDT, CDR2 FYEKMQ, per germline (reference sequence). CDR3 DNA sequence: TGTGCCAGCAGCTTAGAGGCAAGCGGGAACTCTGGAAACACCATATATTTT. This translates into CASSLEASGNSGNTIYF.

This clonotype was seen at least ten times. The chain recombines TRBV7-2 with TRBJ2-7, with 7 bases aligning to TRBD1. This CDR3 is 16 amino acids long. The germline gives CDR1 SGHTA, CDR2 FQGNSA. V trimming: 5 bases; J trimming: 2 bases; junction bases outside the gene matches: 12. CDR3 coding DNA: TGTGCCAGCAGCGCGTCTCACCGGGACAGCGCCTACGAGCAGTACTTC. The encoded protein is CASSASHRDSAYEQYF.

This clonotype was recorded at least ten times. The chain joins TRBV28 to TRBJ2-1, with 8 bases identical to TRBD2. J was trimmed by 1 base and V by 6 bases; bases with no gene match: 5. This CDR3 region has 15 residues. CDR1 is MDHEN and CDR2 is SYDVKM in the germline V gene. This CDR3 is CASSPGGGSYNEQFF. Here the CDR3 DNA reads TGTGCCAGCAGCCCGGGGGGGGGGTCCTACAATGAGCAGTTCTTC.

The rearrangement joins TRBV20-1 to TRBJ2-2, with unresolved D. Trimming left V 6 bases short and J 4 bases short, with 9 bases between. The CDR3 has 12 amino acids. CDR1 and CDR2 (germline): DFQATT, SNEGSKA (reference sequence). The CDR3 nucleotides are TGCAGTGCGGCTAAGGCCACCGGGGAGCTGTTTTTT. Its translation: CSAAKATGELFF.

At least ten counts were recorded for this clonotype. The chain uses TRBV15 and TRBJ1-2; weak D call: TRBD1 (5 bases). CDR3 length equals 17 residues. V lost 6 bases, J lost 1 base, and 21 bases lay in between. The germline CDR1 and CDR2 sequences are LNHNV and YYDKDF (reference sequence). The CDR3: CATSRTMGSGGNYGYTF. CDR3 DNA sequence: TGTGCCACCAGTAGGACTATGGGGTCCGGGGGTAACTATGGCTACACCTTC.

The CDR3 region is CASSYSKTRRTYEQYF. The CDR3 DNA reads TGTGCCAGCAGTTACTCGAAGACTAGAAGAACCTACGAGCAGTACTTC. This chain links TRBV6-5 with TRBJ2-7, with a weak D call TRBD2 (6 bases). This CDR3 is 16 amino acids long. The V and J ends lost 0 bases and 2 bases respectively, with 14 bases between them. Germline assignment: CDR1 MNHEY and CDR2 SVGAGI.

Judged by abundance, this clonotype is medium-sized (0.01 to 0.1%). The rearrangement joins TRBV6-2 or TRBV6-3 to TRBJ1-6; 10 bases line up with TRBD1. This CDR3 has 15 amino acids. V lost 6 bases and J lost 10; bases outside the gene matches: 9. CDR1 is MNHEY, CDR2 SVGEGT, per germline. CDR3: CASRGTGTGESPLHF. The CDR3 coding sequence is TGTGCCAGCAGGGGTACCGGGACAGGGGAATCACCCCTCCACTTT.

This clonotype was counted only a few times. The rearrangement links TRBV12-3 or TRBV12-4 to TRBJ1-1, with a tentative D call TRBD1 (5 bases). V lost 2 bases and J 0 bases, leaving 7 bases between the germline ends. The CDR3 consists of 14 residues. The CDR3 sequence: CASSLPRVNTEAFF. The DNA for the CDR3 is TGTGCCAGCAGTTTACCCAGGGTGAACACTGAAGCTTTCTTT.

Sample share makes this clonotype medium-sized. The rearrangement uses TRBV6-5 and TRBJ1-1; D not certain. Per germline, CDR1 MNHEY and CDR2 SVGAGI. Trimming pared 2 bases from V and 4 bases from J, leaving 8 bases between. The CDR3 is made up of 13 amino acids. The CDR3 DNA is TGTGCCAGCAGTTACGGGGTGGGCACTGAAGCTTTCTTT. Protein: CASSYGVGTEAFF.

Here the CDR3 DNA reads TGTGCCAGCAGCCCCGGGACAGGGCGAAGCTCCTATAATTCACCCCTCCACTTT. This codes for CASSPGTGRSSYNSPLHF. The V call is TRBV7-3, the J call TRBJ1-6; TRBD1 aligns across 9 bases. Germline CDR1 is SGHTA and CDR2 is FQGTGA. Trimming at V came to 5 bases and at J to 0 bases, leaving 8 bases not matched to a gene. CDR3 length equals 18 residues. Variable domain in full (rest from reference TRBV7-3 and TRBJ1-6): GAGVSQTPSNKVTEKGKYVELRCDPISGHTALYWYRQSLGQGPEFLIYFQGTGAADDSGLPNDRFFAVRPEGSVSTLKIQRTERGDSAVYLCASSPGTGRSSYNSPLHFGNGTRLTVT.

A few counts support this clonotype. The chain has TRBV11-2 and TRBJ1-1; unclear D gene. Deletions cut 0 bases from V and 10 bases from J, with 6 bases between. The germline V gene encodes CDR1 SGHAT and CDR2 FQNNGV. The CDR3 contains 11 residues. The CDR3 here is CASSLDAAAFF. The CDR3 DNA follows: TGTGCCAGCAGCTTAGATGCTGCAGCTTTCTTT.